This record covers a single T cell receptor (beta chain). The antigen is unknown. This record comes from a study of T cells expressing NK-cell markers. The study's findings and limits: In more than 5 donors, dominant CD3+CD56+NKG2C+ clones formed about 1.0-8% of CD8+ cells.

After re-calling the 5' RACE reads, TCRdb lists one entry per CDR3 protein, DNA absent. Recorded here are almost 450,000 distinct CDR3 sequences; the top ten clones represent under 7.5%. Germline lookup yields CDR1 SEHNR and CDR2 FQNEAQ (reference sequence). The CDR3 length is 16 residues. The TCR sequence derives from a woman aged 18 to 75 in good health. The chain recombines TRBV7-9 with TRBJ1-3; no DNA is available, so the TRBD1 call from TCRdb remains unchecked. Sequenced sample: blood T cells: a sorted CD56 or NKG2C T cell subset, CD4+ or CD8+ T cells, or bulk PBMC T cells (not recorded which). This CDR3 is CASSLPPGSSGNTIYF.